Below, one T cell receptor (beta chain) is given with its context. Other DNA sequences in the sample encode the same CDR3. CD45RO-negative, CCR7-positively selected cells formed the naive CD8 fraction, excluding terminally differentiated effector memory CD45RA+ cells. This entry comes from a study of shared clonotypes between healthy human individuals. Trimming removed 3 bases at V and 2 bases at J, with 8 bases between. This CDR3 has 13 amino acids. CDR1 is MNHEY and CDR2 is SMNVEV in the germline V gene (reference sequence). The assay was run at deep level. Repertoires were generated with immunoSEQ multiplex PCR, while TCRdb's copy carries only in-frame clones and drops some. Here the sample spans some 2.1 million clones, around 93% being singletons.

The material sequenced was naive CD8+ T cells from PBMCs. The sequence came from a man aged 18 to 30 in good health. Some clones in this sample may be carry-over from other donors' samples. The genes are TRBV27 and TRBJ2-7; D call uncertain. The CDR3 coding sequence is TGTGCCAGCAGTTTGGCCGCAACCTACGAGCAGTACTTC. Its protein product is CASSLAATYEQYF.